The source of this TCR beta chain is a study of blood T cell repertoires in COVID-19. Germline CDR1 MNHEY, CDR2 SMNVEV (reference sequence). V shed 2 bases and J 7 bases; nucleotides not matched to a gene: 9. The CDR3 consists of 16 residues. Using immunoSEQ multiplex PCR, the repertoire was profiled, and TCRdb retains in-frame clones only, with some absent. The sample includes under 20,000 clones, around 90% of them seen just once. This clone was observed once. The TCR sequence derives from a human donor with active COVID-19. The donor label of this sample is uncertain. Sequenced: peripheral blood. The chain employs TRBV27 and TRBJ2-2; TRBD2 aligns across 8 bases. As DNA, the CDR3 is TGTGCCAGCAGTTTACTGGTCGGGAGGGGAATCGGGGAGCTGTTTTTT. Amino acids: CASSLLVGRGIGELFF.